This T cell receptor (beta chain) is from a study of regulatory T cells in long-lasting Graves disease. Researchers made TCR beta libraries by using iRepertoire HTBI primers and running Arm-PCR on CDR3 regions. TCRdb reanalysed the multiplex PCR reads using MiXCR and keeps one entry per CDR3 protein. The table lists around 420,000 distinct CDR3 sequences, roughly 16% of them singletons, with 22% in the top ten. Time point noted: newly diagnosed GD, antithyroid drugs for less than 3 months. From PBMCs, RNA was extracted and then used to make the TCR library. Graves' disease diagnoses followed American Thyroid Association guidelines. Germline V CDR1 and CDR2: LNHDA, SQIVND (reference sequence). The CDR3 runs to 15 residues. After removal of 8 bases from V and 10 bases from J, the junction contained 17 bases not matched to a gene.

The rearrangement links TRBV19 to TRBJ2-1, with 7 bases fitting TRBD2. This clonotype was sampled from a female donor with Graves disease. The specimen comprised peripheral blood mononuclear cells (PBMCs), sampled at new diagnosis, from a patient treated with antithyroid drugs. CDR3 residues: CASLNRRGGSWEQFF. Here the CDR3 DNA reads TGTGCCAGTCTCAACCGAAGGGGCGGGAGTTGGGAGCAGTTCTTC.